The rows below give T cell receptor beta chains drawn from one sample of a study of response to subunit inactivated influenza vaccine. TCRdb recomputed calls from the RT-PCR reads with MiXCR, one row per CDR3 protein. The table shows 550,000 to 650,000 distinct CDR3 sequences, with about an eighth occurring only once. The source was PBMCs from blood, collected on the day of vaccination. These TCRs come from a man aged 45-60 years who received an inactivated influenza vaccine. CDR3s include the opening cysteine and the closing phenylalanine or tryptophan. The D gene is left open where the match is weak. The size of a clone is reported for some rows only, either as once, few or many, or as a class for expanded clones.

>TRBD1|TRBV5-1|-|TRBJ2-1
CASSLGDRGQQFF
TGCGCCAGCAGCTTGGGGGACAGGGGGCAACAGTTCTTC
>-|TRBV29-1|many|TRBJ1-1
CSVGMNTEAFF
TGCAGCGTAGGCATGAACACTGAAGCTTTCTTT
>-|TRBV20-1|many|TRBJ2-5
CSARDQETQYF
TGCAGTGCTAGGGACCAAGAGACCCAGTACTTC
>-|TRBV6-2/TRBV6-3|-|TRBJ2-3
CASSSGLPDTQYF
TGTGCCAGCAGTTCCGGACTACCAGATACGCAGTATTTT
>-|TRBV20-1|few|TRBJ1-6
CSARDRDSYNSPLHF
TGCAGTGCTAGAGACAGGGATTCCTATAATTCACCCCTCCACTTT
>TRBD1|TRBV25-1|-|TRBJ2-7
CASSEGTVGSYEQYF
TGTGCCAGCAGTGAGGGGACAGTTGGGTCCTACGAGCAGTACTTC
>-|TRBV20-1|-|TRBJ2-7
CSAVTAATYEQYF
TGCAGTGCGGTGACAGCCGCAACCTACGAGCAGTACTTC
>TRBD2|TRBV20-1|few|TRBJ2-1
CSARDLQRGVDEQFF
TGCAGTGCTAGAGATCTCCAGCGGGGGGTCGATGAGCAGTTCTTC
>TRBD2|TRBV6-2/TRBV6-3|-|TRBJ2-7
CASSYGTSGNSEQYF
TGTGCCAGCAGCTACGGAACTAGCGGGAACTCCGAGCAGTACTTC
>TRBD1|TRBV29-1|many|TRBJ2-7
CSVALHRGNYEQYF
TGCAGCGTTGCTTTACACAGGGGGAACTACGAGCAGTACTTC
>TRBD2|TRBV4-3|few|TRBJ2-1
CASSQDTSGRAGEQFF
TGCGCCAGCAGCCAAGATACTAGCGGGAGGGCCGGTGAGCAGTTCTTC
>TRBD2|TRBV2|few|TRBJ2-1
CASSERVAGGIRNEQFF
TGTGCCAGCAGTGAACGGGTAGCGGGAGGGATTCGGAATGAGCAGTTCTTC
>-|TRBV7-9|-|TRBJ2-4
CASSSDGGPNIQYF
TGTGCCAGCAGCTCCGACGGGGGCCCAAACATTCAGTACTTC